Below are 19 T cell receptor beta chains sequenced from a single sample in a study of T-cell reconstitution after alpha-beta-depleted transplantation in children. Library preparation (for TCRbeta) was performed with unique molecular identifiers. TCRdb fed the PCR reads into MiXCR, producing one record per CDR3 protein. The sample lists 300,000 to 400,000 distinct CDR3 sequences, roughly 17% occurring once. The sequenced sample was PBMCs, mostly from graft donor cells, obtained 360 days after TCRalphabeta/CD19-depleted stem cell transplant. All receptors derive from a male patient between 2 and 15 years old who had a stem cell transplant for acute lymphoblastic leukemia, so the T cells may come from the graft donor.

The CDR3 DNA follows: TGTGCCAGCAGTCAACACGTGAGGACAGATACGCAGTATTTT. It encodes CASSQHVRTDTQYF. This chain connects TRBV6-2 or TRBV6-3 to TRBJ2-3; D gene ambiguous. There are 14 residues in the CDR3. The germline gives CDR1 MNHEY, CDR2 SVGEGT. Trimming shortened V by 5 bases and J by 3 bases, and 12 bases separated the two germline ends.

This clonotype was observed a handful of times. The V gene is TRBV29-1, the J gene TRBJ2-1, with D perhaps being TRBD1 or TRBD2 (5 bases each). CDR1 is SQVTM, CDR2 ANQGSEA, per germline. This CDR3 comprises 11 residues. Trimming cost V 7 bases and J 10 bases, with 14 bases left between them. CDR3 amino acids: CSARDWGEQFF. The DNA of the CDR3 is TGCAGCGCCAGAGACTGGGGGGAGCAGTTCTTC.

This chain joins TRBV3-1 and TRBJ1-4; D ambiguous. V lost 0 bases and J lost 6, with 8 bases in between. In germline, CDR1 is LGHDT, CDR2 YNNKEL (reference sequence). The CDR3 extends over 14 amino acids. CDR3 in amino acids: CASSQEFGDEKLFF. The CDR3 DNA sequence: TGTGCCAGCAGCCAAGAGTTCGGGGATGAAAAACTGTTTTTT.

The chain links TRBV30 to TRBJ2-1; D uncertain. The CDR3 loop spans 13 amino acids. Per germline, CDR1 GTSNPN and CDR2 SVGIG (reference sequence). The germline V and J ends were trimmed by 0 bases and 6 bases, with 9 bases remaining between them. In DNA, the CDR3 is TGTGCCTGGAGTGTACGTCTTGTCAATGAGCAGTTCTTC. This encodes CAWSVRLVNEQFF.

This sequence joins TRBV28 and TRBJ2-7; the D gene is possibly TRBD1 (7 bases). The V gene lost 6 bases and the J gene lost 2 bases, with 14 bases spanning the gap. The CDR3 extends over 14 amino acids. CDR1 is MDHEN, CDR2 SYDVKM, per germline. This CDR3 reads CASSPGGKAYEQYF. The DNA for the CDR3 is TGTGCCAGCAGCCCAGGGGGGAAGGCCTACGAGCAGTACTTC. Together with reference TRBV28 and TRBJ2-7, the CDR3 gives the full variable domain: DVKVTQSSRYLVKRTGEKVFLECVQDMDHENMFWYRQDPGLGLRLIYFSYDVKMKEKGDIPEGYSVSREKKERFSLILESASTNQTSMYLCASSPGGKAYEQYFGPGTRLTVT.

The J gene is TRBJ2-1, the V gene TRBV6-2 or TRBV6-3, with TRBD2 matching over 7 bases. Looked up from germline, CDR1 is MNHEY and CDR2 is SVGEGT. The CDR3 totals 19 residues. V gave up 0 bases and J gave up 2 bases; unmatched junction bases: 13. CDR3: CASSYSLGGPLGPYNEQFF. DNA for the CDR3: TGTGCCAGCAGTTACTCCCTGGGAGGGCCCCTAGGACCCTACAATGAGCAGTTCTTC.

This clonotype was observed a few times. The rearrangement joins TRBV10-3 to TRBJ1-2; D call uncertain. From germline, CDR1 is ENHRY and CDR2 SYGVKD. There are 15 residues in the CDR3. V was trimmed by 5 bases and J by 2 bases, leaving 15 bases between them. CDR3 in DNA: TGTGCCATCAGTCCCTCCCGGGAGGGCAACTATGGCTACACCTTC. Amino acid sequence: CAISPSREGNYGYTF.

The table lists this clonotype with a few counts. This chain uses TRBV5-1 with TRBJ2-7; tentatively, D is TRBD1 (6 bases). This CDR3 region has 13 residues. The V gene's germline CDR1 is SGHRS and CDR2 YFSETQ. Trimming pared 1 base from V and 5 bases from J, leaving 10 bases between. The CDR3 DNA follows: TGCGCCAGCAGCTTGAGGGGGTTTCACGAGCAGTACTTC. Encoded protein: CASSLRGFHEQYF.

The V and J genes are TRBV21-1 and TRBJ2-3. TRBV21-1 is reported as a pseudogene. The CDR3 has 13 amino acids. CDR3 loop: CASSKTDTDTQYF. The CDR3 DNA is TGTGCCAGCAGCAAAACAGACACCGATACGCAGTATTTT.

The genes are TRBV24-1 and TRBJ2-3; D possibly matches TRBD1 or TRBD2 (5 bases each). CDR1 is KGHDR, CDR2 SFDVKD, per germline. Trimming left V 6 bases short and J 7 bases short, with 19 bases between. This CDR3 region has 15 residues. The CDR3 region is CATSNQERGSNTQYF. As DNA, the CDR3 is TGTGCCACCAGTAATCAGGAGAGGGGATCAAATACGCAGTATTTT.

This clonotype was seen a handful of times. The chain has TRBV14 and TRBJ2-1, with 11 positions matching TRBD2. Germline CDR1 and CDR2: SGHDN and FVKESK. J gave up 15 bases and V 5 bases, and 6 bases lay outside the gene matches. This CDR3 comprises 12 residues. This chain's CDR3 is CASSFSGRALFF. Here the CDR3 DNA reads TGTGCCAGCAGCTTTAGCGGGAGGGCCCTGTTCTTC.

V gene TRBV19 combines with J gene TRBJ2-1, with D tentatively TRBD1 or TRBD2 (5 bases each). In germline, CDR1 is LNHDA, CDR2 SQIVND (reference sequence). The CDR3 covers 12 residues. V was pared by 3 bases and J by 6 bases, with 6 bases between. The CDR3 here is CASSMGRNEQFF. The CDR3, as DNA: TGTGCCAGTAGTATGGGACGCAATGAGCAGTTCTTC. The full variable domain, rest sourced from reference TRBV19 and TRBJ2-1, is DGGITQSPKYLFRKEGQNVTLSCEQNLNHDAMYWYRQDPGQGLRLIYYSQIVNDFQKGDIAEGYSVSREKKESFPLTVTSAQKNPTAFYLCASSMGRNEQFFGPGTRLTVL.

This clonotype occurred many times. At one end the junction does not follow the germline gene, possibly because of a read error. V usage is TRBV4-1 and J usage is TRBJ2-7, with a weak D call TRBD1 (7 bases). The V gene's germline CDR1 is MGHRA and CDR2 YSYEKL. The CDR3 runs 14 residues. In nucleotides, the CDR3 is TGTGCCAGCAGCCAGGGGGACTCGTCCTACGAGCAGTACTTC. Translation: CASSQGDSSYEQYF.

The rearrangement uses TRBV25-1 and TRBJ2-7; 9 nucleotides agree with TRBD1. Germline CDR1 and CDR2: MGHDK and SYGVNS. This CDR3 comprises 15 residues. With 3 bases clipped from V and 0 bases from J, the junction kept 3 bases outside the gene matches. This chain's CDR3 is CASSEGTGHSYEQYF. The CDR3, as DNA: TGTGCCAGCAGTGAGGGGACAGGGCACTCCTACGAGCAGTACTTC.

This clonotype was counted at least ten times. The chain joins TRBV7-3 to TRBJ2-3; D gene ambiguous. Looked up from germline, CDR1 is SGHTA and CDR2 is FQGTGA. The CDR3 runs 12 residues. Trimming stripped 5 bases from V and 5 bases from J, with 8 bases between. This CDR3 is CASSQDLDTQYF. The CDR3 DNA is TGTGCCAGCAGCCAGGATTTAGATACGCAGTATTTT.

The genes are TRBV10-3 and TRBJ1-1, with D possibly TRBD1 on 5 matching bases. The germline V gene has CDR1 ENHRY and CDR2 SYGVKD. The CDR3 sequence is 14 residues long. Deletions cut 5 bases from V and 4 bases from J, with 14 bases between. CDR3 amino acids: CAISPTDLSTEAFF. For the CDR3, the DNA is TGTGCCATCAGTCCGACAGACCTGAGCACTGAAGCTTTCTTT.

The chain joins TRBV28 to TRBJ2-7, with unresolved D. V lost 3 bases and J lost 5, with 17 bases in between. This CDR3 comprises 15 residues. The germline CDR1 and CDR2 sequences are MDHEN and SYDVKM. CDR3 in DNA: TGTGCCAGCAGTTTCCTCCCCACAAGTATCCACGAGCAGTACTTC. Amino acids: CASSFLPTSIHEQYF. The variable domain in full, completed from reference TRBV28 and TRBJ2-7, reads DVKVTQSSRYLVKRTGEKVFLECVQDMDHENMFWYRQDPGLGLRLIYFSYDVKMKEKGDIPEGYSVSREKKERFSLILESASTNQTSMYLCASSFLPTSIHEQYFGPGTRLTVT.

The V call is TRBV6-5, the J call TRBJ1-2; D perhaps matches TRBD1 (6 bases). Trimming cost V 2 bases and J 3 bases, with 13 bases left between them. This CDR3 comprises 15 residues. CDR1 and CDR2 from the germline V gene are MNHEY and SVGAGI. The CDR3 region is CASSYGISGDYGYTF. CDR3 in DNA: TGTGCCAGCAGTTACGGCATTTCAGGGGACTATGGCTACACCTTC.

Only a few counts were recorded for this clonotype. The chain links TRBV9 to TRBJ1-4; D perhaps matches TRBD1 (5 bases). Germline V gives CDR1 SGDLS, CDR2 YYNGEE. V lost 0 bases and J lost 4, with 13 bases in between. This CDR3 contains 16 residues. Here the CDR3 reads CASSVAPTGGNEKLFF. CDR3 sequence (DNA): TGTGCCAGCAGCGTAGCTCCTACGGGGGGTAATGAAAAACTGTTTTTT.